The following is a T cell receptor beta chain sequence with its context. Its antigen is unknown. This entry is derived from a study of beta chain features in type 1 diabetes. General study findings and limits: When VDJ junctions were examined, type 1 diabetes patients showed fewer insertions and more deletions. The naive, central memory and Treg TCRB repertoires of patients appeared to be more similar to one another than those of healthy donors. It was possible that PCR favored shorter templates, equally so in patients and controls.

Expressed TCRB transcripts were sequenced after all isolated RNA was converted to cDNA. Naive, central memory and regulatory T cell samples averaged about 3.5 million reads. Assay: immunoSEQ multiplex PCR; the TCRdb copy retains only in-frame clones and omits some. The sample contains 400,000 to 600,000 clones, approximately 28% of which appear only once. V shed 5 bases, J shed 0 bases, and the junction held 12 bases outside the gene matches. This CDR3 spans 17 amino acids. The germline CDR1 and CDR2 sequences are SQVTM and ANQGSEA. This receptor was identified in a man between 18 and 29 years old in good health. The V call is TRBV29-1, the J call TRBJ2-7; 11 bases align to TRBD2. Sample: naive CD4+ T cells from blood. This CDR3 reads CSVLNFFTSGSSYEQYF. In DNA, the CDR3 is TGCAGCGTTCTTAACTTCTTTACTAGCGGGAGCTCCTACGAGCAGTACTTC.